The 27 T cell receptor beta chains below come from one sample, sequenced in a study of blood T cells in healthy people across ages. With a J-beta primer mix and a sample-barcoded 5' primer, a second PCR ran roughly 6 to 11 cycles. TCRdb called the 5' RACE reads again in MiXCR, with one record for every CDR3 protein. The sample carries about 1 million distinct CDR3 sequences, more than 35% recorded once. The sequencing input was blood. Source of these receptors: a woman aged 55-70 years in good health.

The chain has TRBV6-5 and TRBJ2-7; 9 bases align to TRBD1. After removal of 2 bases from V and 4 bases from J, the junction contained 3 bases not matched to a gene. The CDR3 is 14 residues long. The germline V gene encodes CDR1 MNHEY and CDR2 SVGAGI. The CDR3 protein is CASSYVGQGYEQYF. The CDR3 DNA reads TGTGCCAGCAGTTACGTGGGACAGGGTTACGAGCAGTACTTC.

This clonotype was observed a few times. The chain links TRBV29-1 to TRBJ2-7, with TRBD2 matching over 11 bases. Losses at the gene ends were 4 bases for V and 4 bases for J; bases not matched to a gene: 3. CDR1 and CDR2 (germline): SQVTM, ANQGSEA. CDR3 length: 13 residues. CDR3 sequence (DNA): TGCAGCGTTGTGGCTAGCGGGAGGTACGAGCAGTACTTC. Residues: CSVVASGRYEQYF.

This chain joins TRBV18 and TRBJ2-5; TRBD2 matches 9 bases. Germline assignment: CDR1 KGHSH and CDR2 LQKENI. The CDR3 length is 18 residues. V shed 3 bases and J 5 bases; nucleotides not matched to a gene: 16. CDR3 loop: CASSPAWDFSGSGETQYF. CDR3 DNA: TGTGCCAGCTCACCCGCCTGGGACTTTAGCGGGAGCGGGGAGACCCAGTACTTC.

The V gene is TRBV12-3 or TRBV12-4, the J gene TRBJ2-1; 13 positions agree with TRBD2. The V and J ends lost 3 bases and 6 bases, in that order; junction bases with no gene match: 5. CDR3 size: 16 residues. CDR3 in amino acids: CASSFPGLAGANEQFF. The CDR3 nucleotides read TGTGCCAGCAGTTTCCCCGGACTAGCGGGAGCCAATGAGCAGTTCTTC.

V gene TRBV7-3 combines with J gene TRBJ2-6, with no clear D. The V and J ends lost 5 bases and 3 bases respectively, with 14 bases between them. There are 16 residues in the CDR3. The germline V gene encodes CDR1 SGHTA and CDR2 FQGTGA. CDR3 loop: CASSLAFSGGANVLTF. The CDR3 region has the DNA TGTGCCAGCAGCCTTGCATTTTCTGGTGGGGCCAACGTCCTGACTTTC.

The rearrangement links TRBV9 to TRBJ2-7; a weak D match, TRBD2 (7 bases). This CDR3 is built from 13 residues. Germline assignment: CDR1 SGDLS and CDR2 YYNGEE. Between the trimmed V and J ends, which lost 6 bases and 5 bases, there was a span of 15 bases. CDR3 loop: CASTPGGLHEQYF. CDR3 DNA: TGTGCCAGCACCCCCGGGGGGCTGCACGAGCAGTACTTC.

CDR3 in DNA: TGCAGCGTTGAACGTGGGCGGGGGGCGCACGGCGAGCAGTACTTC. This codes for CSVERGRGAHGEQYF. The rearrangement links TRBV29-1 to TRBJ2-7; 8 bases fit TRBD2. The J segment lost 6 bases and the V segment lost 2 bases, leaving 12 bases of the junction unmatched. CDR3 length: 15 amino acids. Germline values: CDR1 SQVTM, CDR2 ANQGSEA.

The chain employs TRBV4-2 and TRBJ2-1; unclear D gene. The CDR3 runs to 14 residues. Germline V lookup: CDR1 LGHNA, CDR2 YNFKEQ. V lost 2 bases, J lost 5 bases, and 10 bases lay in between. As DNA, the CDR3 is TGTGCCAGCAGCCAAAGGCTGAGTGACAATGAGCAGTTCTTC. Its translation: CASSQRLSDNEQFF.

As DNA, the CDR3 is TGTGCCATCAGTGGAAGCACTAGGTCGGAGACCCAGTACTTC. It translates to CAISGSTRSETQYF. V and J are TRBV10-3 and TRBJ2-5; a weak D match, TRBD2 (5 bases). V lost 4 bases to trimming and J lost 5 bases, with 14 bases between them. The CDR3 totals 14 residues. Germline lookup yields CDR1 ENHRY and CDR2 SYGVKD.

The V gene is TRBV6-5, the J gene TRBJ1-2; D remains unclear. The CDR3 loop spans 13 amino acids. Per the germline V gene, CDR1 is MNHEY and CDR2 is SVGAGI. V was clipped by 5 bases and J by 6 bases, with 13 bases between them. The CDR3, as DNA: TGTGCCAGCAGTGCCACCCGTGGGCATGGCTACACCTTC. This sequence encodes CASSATRGHGYTF.

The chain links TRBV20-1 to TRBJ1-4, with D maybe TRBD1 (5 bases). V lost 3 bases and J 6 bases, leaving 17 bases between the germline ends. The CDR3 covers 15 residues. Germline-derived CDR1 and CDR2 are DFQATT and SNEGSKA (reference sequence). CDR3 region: CSASLSGGVHEKLFF. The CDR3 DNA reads TGCAGTGCTAGCCTCAGTGGGGGGGTGCATGAAAAACTGTTTTTT.

CDR3 nucleotides: TGTGCCAGCAGTTCCCGGCAGGCCCTGAACACTGAAGCTTTCTTT. Its translation is CASSSRQALNTEAFF. The rearrangement links TRBV6-2 or TRBV6-3 to TRBJ1-1; D gene unclear. The length of the CDR3 is 15 residues. CDR1 is MNHEY and CDR2 is SVGEGT in the germline V gene. With 4 bases removed from V and 0 bases from J, the gap between germline ends came to 12 bases.

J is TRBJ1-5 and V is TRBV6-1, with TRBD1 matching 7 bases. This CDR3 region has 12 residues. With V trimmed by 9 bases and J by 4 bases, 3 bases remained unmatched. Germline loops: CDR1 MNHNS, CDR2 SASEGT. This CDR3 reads CASLQGNQPQHF. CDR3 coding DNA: TGTGCCAGTCTACAGGGGAATCAGCCCCAGCATTTT.

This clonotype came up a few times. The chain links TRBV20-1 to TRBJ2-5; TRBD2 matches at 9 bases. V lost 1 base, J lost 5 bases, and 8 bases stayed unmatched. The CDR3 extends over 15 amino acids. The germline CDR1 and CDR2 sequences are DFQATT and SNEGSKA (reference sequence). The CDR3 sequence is CSARGLAEGGETQYF. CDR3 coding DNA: TGCAGTGCTAGAGGACTAGCGGAGGGAGGGGAGACCCAGTACTTC.

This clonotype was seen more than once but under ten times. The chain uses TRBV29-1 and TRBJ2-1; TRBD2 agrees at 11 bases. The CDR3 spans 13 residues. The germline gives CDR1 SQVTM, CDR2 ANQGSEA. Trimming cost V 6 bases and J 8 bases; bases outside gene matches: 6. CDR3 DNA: TGCAGCGTAATAGCGGGAGGGCGAGATGAGCAGTTCTTC. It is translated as CSVIAGGRDEQFF.

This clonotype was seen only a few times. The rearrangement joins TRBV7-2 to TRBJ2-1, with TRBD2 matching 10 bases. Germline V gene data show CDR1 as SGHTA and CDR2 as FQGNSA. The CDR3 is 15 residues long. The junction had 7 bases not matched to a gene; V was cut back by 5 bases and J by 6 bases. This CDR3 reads CASSPGLAAANEQFF. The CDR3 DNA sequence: TGTGCCAGCAGCCCTGGACTAGCGGCGGCCAATGAGCAGTTCTTC.

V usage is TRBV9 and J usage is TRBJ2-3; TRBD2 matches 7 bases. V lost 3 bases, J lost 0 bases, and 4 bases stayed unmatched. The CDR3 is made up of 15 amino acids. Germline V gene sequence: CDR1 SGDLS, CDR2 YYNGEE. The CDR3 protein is CASSEAGASTDTQYF. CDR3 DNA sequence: TGTGCCAGCAGCGAGGCGGGAGCTAGCACAGATACGCAGTATTTT. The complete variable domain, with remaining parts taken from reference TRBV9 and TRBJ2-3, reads DSGVTQTPKHLITATGQRVTLRCSPRSGDLSVYWYQQSLDQGLQFLIQYYNGEERAKGNILERFSAQQFPDLHSELNLSSLELGDSALYFCASSEAGASTDTQYFGPGTRLTVL.

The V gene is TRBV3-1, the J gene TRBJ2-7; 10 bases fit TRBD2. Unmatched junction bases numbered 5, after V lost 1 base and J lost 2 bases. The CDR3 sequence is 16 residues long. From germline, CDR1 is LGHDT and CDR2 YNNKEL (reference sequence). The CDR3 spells CASSQVGLAATYEQYF. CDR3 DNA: TGTGCCAGCAGCCAAGTAGGACTAGCGGCCACCTACGAGCAGTACTTC.

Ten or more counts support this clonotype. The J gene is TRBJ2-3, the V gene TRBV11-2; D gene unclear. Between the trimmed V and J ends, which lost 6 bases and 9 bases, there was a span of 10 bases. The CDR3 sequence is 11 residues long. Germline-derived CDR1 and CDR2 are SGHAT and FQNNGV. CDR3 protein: CASRLAETQYF. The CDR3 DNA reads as TGTGCCAGCAGGCTCGCCGAGACGCAGTATTTT.

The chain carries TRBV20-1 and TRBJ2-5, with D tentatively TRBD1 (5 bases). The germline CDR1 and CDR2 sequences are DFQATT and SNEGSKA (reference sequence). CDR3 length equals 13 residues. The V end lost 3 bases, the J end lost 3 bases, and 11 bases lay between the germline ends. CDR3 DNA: TGCAGTGCTAGCGTGTCAGGGAAAGAGACCCAGTACTTC. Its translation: CSASVSGKETQYF.

In nucleotides, the CDR3 is TGTGCCACCAGCAGGGTGGGGCGACGGGATGAGCAGTTCTTC. Translated: CATSRVGRRDEQFF. This sequence joins TRBV15 and TRBJ2-1; D might be TRBD1 (5 bases). The germline V and J ends were trimmed by 3 bases and 8 bases, with 14 bases remaining between them. Germline-derived CDR1 and CDR2 are LNHNV and YYDKDF (reference sequence). This CDR3 is 14 amino acids long.

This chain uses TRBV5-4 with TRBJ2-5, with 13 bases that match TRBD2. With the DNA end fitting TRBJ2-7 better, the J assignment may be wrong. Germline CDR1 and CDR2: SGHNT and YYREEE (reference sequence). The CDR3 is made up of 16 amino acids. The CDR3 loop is CASSSRTSGSISEQYF. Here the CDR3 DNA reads TGTGCCAGCAGCTCCAGGACTAGCGGGAGTATCAGCGAGCAGTACTTC.

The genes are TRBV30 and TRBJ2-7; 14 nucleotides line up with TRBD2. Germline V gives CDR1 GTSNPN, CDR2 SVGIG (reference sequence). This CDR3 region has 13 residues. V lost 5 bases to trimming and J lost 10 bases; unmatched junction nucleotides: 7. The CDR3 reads CAWGTSGRGTQYF. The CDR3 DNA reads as TGTGCCTGGGGGACTAGCGGGAGAGGAACCCAGTACTTC.

CDR3 DNA sequence: TGTGCCAGCAGCATACTGGGACTTAGTCAGCCCCAGCATTTT. Encoded protein: CASSILGLSQPQHF. The V call is TRBV7-2, the J call TRBJ1-5; a possible D gene is TRBD1 (5 bases). Germline V CDR1 and CDR2: SGHTA, FQGNSA. V dropped 5 bases and J dropped 6 bases, with 14 bases sitting between them. The CDR3 has 14 amino acids.

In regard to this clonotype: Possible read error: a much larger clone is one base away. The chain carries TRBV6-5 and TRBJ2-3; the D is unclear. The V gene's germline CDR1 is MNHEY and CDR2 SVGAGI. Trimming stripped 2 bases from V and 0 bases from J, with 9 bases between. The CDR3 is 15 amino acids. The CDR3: CASSYLVASTDTQYF. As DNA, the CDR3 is TGTGCCAGCAGTTACCTCGTAGCTAGCACAGATACGCAGTATTTT.

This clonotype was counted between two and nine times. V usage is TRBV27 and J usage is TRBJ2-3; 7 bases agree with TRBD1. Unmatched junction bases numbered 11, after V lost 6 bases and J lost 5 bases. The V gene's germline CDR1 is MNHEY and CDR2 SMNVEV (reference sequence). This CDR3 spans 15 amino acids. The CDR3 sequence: CASSELARGIDTQYF. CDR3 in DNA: TGTGCCAGCAGCGAACTCGCCAGGGGGATAGATACGCAGTATTTT.

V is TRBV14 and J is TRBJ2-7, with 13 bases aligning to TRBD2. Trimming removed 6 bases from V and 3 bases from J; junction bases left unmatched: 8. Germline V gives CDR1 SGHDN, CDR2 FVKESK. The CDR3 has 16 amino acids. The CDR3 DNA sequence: TGTGCCAGCAGGGAGGCCGGGACTAGCGGGATCTACGAGCAGTACTTC. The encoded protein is CASREAGTSGIYEQYF.